The rows below give T cell receptor beta chains drawn from one sample of a study of blood T cell repertoires in COVID-19. The assay was immunoSEQ multiplex PCR, and TCRdb's table has in-frame clones only and misses some. There are 140,000 or so clones in the sample; roughly 79% occur only once, and over 6.5% lies in the top ten. Sequenced input: peripheral blood. The receptors originated from a man between 50 and 59 years old with active or convalescent COVID-19. CDR3s include the opening cysteine and the closing phenylalanine or tryptophan. D genes are given only for firm matches.

v_call: TRBV2; cdr3_length: 14; d_call: TRBD2; cdr3_aa: CASSLLAGDDEQFF
v_call: TRBV7-6; cdr3_length: 13; d_call: .; cdr3_aa: CASSSETSYEQYF
v_call: TRBV6-1; cdr3_length: 14; d_call: TRBD1; cdr3_aa: CASSDATGEAEAFF
v_call: TRBV28; cdr3_length: 14; d_call: .; cdr3_aa: CASTQGGRGQPQHF
v_call: TRBV5-1; cdr3_length: 15; d_call: .; cdr3_aa: CASSLGQWDNEKLFF
v_call: TRBV6-5; cdr3_length: 12; d_call: TRBD2; cdr3_aa: CASSREGGEQFF
v_call: TRBV23-1; cdr3_length: 19; d_call: TRBD2; cdr3_aa: CASSHAERRETSGSDTQYF
v_call: TRBV9; cdr3_length: 14; d_call: TRBD1; cdr3_aa: CASRGGTGGTEAFF
v_call: TRBV25-1; cdr3_length: 13; d_call: TRBD1; cdr3_aa: CASRQGKYEKLFF
v_call: TRBV15; cdr3_length: 17; d_call: TRBD1; cdr3_aa: CATSNPRKQGIFETQYF
v_call: TRBV7-8; cdr3_length: 14; d_call: TRBD1; cdr3_aa: CASSLGQGLDTIYF
v_call: TRBV13; cdr3_length: 15; d_call: .; cdr3_aa: CASRERGFGANVLTF
v_call: TRBV7-9; cdr3_length: 12; d_call: .; cdr3_aa: CASSYLGNEQFF
v_call: TRBV6-6; cdr3_length: 14; d_call: TRBD2; cdr3_aa: CASIKEAGAGELFF